This is a list of T cell receptor beta chains from one sample in a study of blood T cell repertoires in COVID-19. Sequencing used immunoSEQ multiplex PCR; TCRdb keeps in-frame clones, though not all of them. The data hold tens of thousands of clones, with 82% observed a single time. Sequenced input: peripheral blood. The receptors were sampled from a man in his forties or fifties with acute or convalescent COVID-19. Each CDR3 is given with its conserved first and last residue. Fields, in order: D gene, V gene, clone size, J gene, CDR3 protein, CDR3 DNA. A D gene is named only where the DNA matches it firmly. The size of a clone is reported for some rows only, either as once, few or many, or as a class for expanded clones.

>TRBD1|TRBV7-9|.|TRBJ2-7
CASSLAPGQTYEQYF
TGTGCCAGCAGCTTAGCCCCGGGACAGACCTACGAGCAGTACTTC
>TRBD1|TRBV29-1|.|TRBJ1-1
CSVDLQGANTEAFF
TGCAGCGTTGATCTACAGGGGGCGAACACTGAAGCTTTCTTT
>.|TRBV4-1|few|TRBJ1-5
CASSQEATGQGGGQPQHF
TGCGCCAGCAGCCAAGAGGCGACTGGCCAGGGCGGGGGACAGCCCCAGCATTTT
>.|TRBV9|.|TRBJ1-6
CASSVAPDNYNSPLHF
TGTGCCAGCAGCGTAGCTCCGGACAACTATAATTCACCCCTCCACTTT
>TRBD2|TRBV3-1/TRBV3-2|.|TRBJ2-5
CASSRRTSGGETQYF
TGTGCCAGCAGCCGTAGGACTAGCGGGGGAGAGACCCAGTACTTC
>.|TRBV2|.|TRBJ2-2
CASSGTGPLELFF
TGTGCCAGCTCCGGGACTGGACCCTTGGAGCTGTTTTTT
>TRBD2|TRBV10-3|.|TRBJ2-3
CAITPLAGLTDTQYF
TGTGCCATCACACCGCTAGCGGGGTTAACAGATACGCAGTATTTT
>TRBD1|TRBV2|.|TRBJ2-3
CASSDWTGGLADTQYF
TGTGCCAGCAGTGATTGGACAGGGGGTTTAGCAGATACGCAGTATTTT
>.|TRBV30|few|TRBJ1-5
CAWSNTNNQPQHF
TGTGCCTGGAGTAATACAAACAATCAGCCCCAGCATTTT
>.|TRBV10-3|.|TRBJ2-7
CAISESAAGSYEQYF
TGTGCCATCAGCGAATCGGCGGCGGGGTCCTACGAGCAGTACTTC
>TRBD1|TRBV19|.|TRBJ2-3
CASSIVGQVTDTQYF
TGTGCCAGTAGTATAGTGGGACAGGTCACAGATACGCAGTATTTT
>.|TRBV6-2/TRBV6-3|.|TRBJ1-1
CASSYPRTANTEAFF
TGTGCCAGCAGTTACCCAAGGACAGCGAACACTGAAGCTTTCTTT
>.|TRBV3-1/TRBV3-2|.|TRBJ2-2
CASSQVQSNTGELFF
TGTGCCAGCAGCCAAGTCCAGTCGAACACCGGGGAGCTGTTTTTT
>.|TRBV5-1|medium-sized|TRBJ1-2
CASSPDPGTRQTGYTF
TGCGCCAGCAGCCCCGACCCCGGGACACGTCAAACTGGCTACACCTTC
>TRBD1|TRBV7-9|.|TRBJ1-1
CASSFMGAQGSRPEAFF
TGTGCCAGCAGCTTCATGGGTGCACAGGGGAGCAGACCTGAAGCTTTCTTT
>TRBD1|TRBV6-5|few|TRBJ1-2
CASTLTGGGYTF
TGTGCCAGCACTCTTACAGGGGGCGGCTACACCTTC